This T cell receptor beta chain came from a study of blood T cells in healthy people across ages. The CDR3 consists of 13 residues. Looked up from germline, CDR1 is KGHDR and CDR2 is SFDVKD. V shed 6 bases and J shed 6 bases, with 11 bases lying between them. With a J-beta primer mix and a sample-barcoded 5' primer, a second PCR ran about 6 to 11 cycles. Individual samples furnished no less than 2.5 million CDR3-containing paired-end reads apiece. TCRdb passed the 5' RACE reads through MiXCR, listing each CDR3 protein once. Of roughly 800,000 distinct CDR3 sequences listed, roughly 64% are singletons. Findings and limits, study-wide: Age advanced and TCR beta diversity per million T cells fell, roughly linearly. Long-lived donors exceeded aged donors in naive CD4+ cells and diversity. Diversity estimates from one million T cells were considered underestimates.

About this clonotype itself: Its specificity is unknown.

This receptor was taken from a man under 40 in good health. This rearrangement joins TRBV24-1 to TRBJ1-5, with TRBD1 as a possible D gene (6 bases). The material sequenced was blood. The CDR3 sequence: CATSRQAGQPQHF. CDR3 coding DNA: TGTGCCACCAGTAGACAGGCAGGTCAGCCCCAGCATTTT.